Reported below is one T cell receptor (beta chain). This specimen comes from a study of shared clonotypes between healthy human individuals. TCRdb keeps only in-frame clones here, not all; method: immunoSEQ multiplex PCR. The repertoire holds hundreds of thousands of clones, around 78% seen once, with 12% in the top ten. The CDR3 has 15 amino acids. CDR1 and CDR2 from the germline V gene are WNHNN and SYGVQD (reference sequence). After removal of 6 bases from V and 5 bases from J, the junction contained 4 bases not matched to a gene. Within Nashville, Tennessee resided all donors, each a Caucasian adult.

This rearrangement joins TRBV10-1 to TRBJ2-3; 14 bases map to TRBD2. The sequence was collected from a woman aged 40 to 55 in good health. Some clones in this sample may be carry-over from other donors' samples. The source material was PBMCs. The CDR3 region has the DNA TGCGCCAGCAGCCCAGGGACTAGCGGGAGAGATACGCAGTATTTT. Protein product: CASSPGTSGRDTQYF.